This entry lists 15 T cell receptor beta chains sequenced from one sample in a study of shared clonotypes between healthy human individuals. Naive CD8 cells lacked CD45RO and underwent positive selection for CCR7, leaving out terminally differentiated effector memory CD45RA+ cells. Measured with immunoSEQ multiplex PCR; TCRdb has only the in-frame clones, and not every one. The table records 1.5 million to 2.5 million clones, about 95% of them present only once. The material sequenced was naive CD8+ T cells sorted from blood. The source is a man in his late teens or twenties in good health.

The chain recombines TRBV6-1 with TRBJ1-2; D perhaps matches TRBD1 (6 bases). The CDR3 spans 12 residues. The germline CDR1 and CDR2 sequences are MNHNS and SASEGT. Between the trimmed V and J ends, which lost 8 bases and 3 bases, there was a span of 10 bases. CDR3 sequence reads: CASLQGDYGYTF. CDR3 bases: TGTGCCAGCCTACAGGGTGACTATGGCTACACCTTC.

The chain employs TRBV9 and TRBJ2-2, with 7 bases identical to TRBD1. The V segment lost 4 bases and the J segment 7 bases; nucleotides outside the gene matches: 4. The CDR3 is 13 amino acids. CDR1 is SGDLS and CDR2 is YYNGEE in the germline V gene. This CDR3 is CASSPQGVGELFF. In nucleotides, the CDR3 is TGTGCCAGCAGCCCTCAGGGGGTCGGGGAGCTGTTTTTT.

The chain uses TRBV4-1 and TRBJ2-1, with 7 bases lining up with TRBD1. Germline V gene data show CDR1 as MGHRA and CDR2 as YSYEKL. The CDR3 contains 18 residues. V lost 3 bases to trimming and J lost 5 bases; unmatched junction nucleotides: 16. CDR3 sequence: CASSHLALTGAFDNEQFF. DNA of the CDR3: TGCGCCAGCAGCCATTTGGCCTTAACAGGGGCGTTCGACAATGAGCAGTTCTTC.

Notes on this clone: A much larger clone lies a single base off, so this may be a read error. At the DNA level, this CDR3 is encoded by other sequences in the same sample as well. This chain joins TRBV6-6 and TRBJ1-1; D is undetermined. Trimming removed 2 bases from V and 3 bases from J, with 4 bases in between. This CDR3 is built from 12 residues. Germline loops: CDR1 MNHNY, CDR2 SVGAGI (reference sequence). The CDR3 sequence is CASSYGDTEAFF. The CDR3 DNA follows: TGTGCCAGCAGTTACGGGGACACTGAAGCTTTCTTT.

The CDR3 DNA reads as TGTGCCAGCAGCTCCCGACTCAAAGATACGCAGTATTTT. Translation gives CASSSRLKDTQYF. This chain connects TRBV6-5 to TRBJ2-3, with D hard to call. Deletions cut 6 bases from V and 5 bases from J, with 12 bases between. The CDR3 has 13 amino acids. Germline V gives CDR1 MNHEY, CDR2 SVGAGI.

The chain employs TRBV13 and TRBJ2-5; 8 nucleotides line up with TRBD1. CDR1 is PRHDT and CDR2 is FYEKMQ in the germline V gene (reference sequence). The CDR3 runs to 15 residues. Trimming cost V 8 bases and J 6 bases; bases outside gene matches: 14. CDR3 loop: CASGNGQGPGQTQYF. The CDR3 region has the DNA TGTGCCAGCGGAAACGGACAGGGACCCGGCCAGACCCAGTACTTC.

This sequence joins TRBV7-9 and TRBJ2-4; no clear D. Germline CDR1 and CDR2: SEHNR and FQNEAQ (reference sequence). The CDR3 runs to 12 residues. V was shortened by 4 bases and J by 8 bases, with 9 bases between the two germline ends. In nucleotides, the CDR3 is TGTGCCAGCAGCTCCGACTTGGACATTCAGTACTTC. It codes for CASSSDLDIQYF. The whole variable domain, filled in from reference TRBV7-9 and TRBJ2-4, reads DTGVSQNPRHKITKRGQNVTFRCDPISEHNRLYWYRQTLGQGPEFLTYFQNEAQLEKSRLLSDRFSAERPKGSFSTLEIQRTEQGDSAMYLCASSSDLDIQYFGAGTRLSVL.

CDR3 in amino acids: CASSEYTSGNYEQYF. The CDR3 DNA reads TGTGCCAGCAGTGAATATACTAGCGGGAACTACGAGCAGTACTTC. The chain links TRBV25-1 to TRBJ2-7, with 10 bases lining up with TRBD2. This CDR3 region has 15 residues. Germline V CDR1 and CDR2: MGHDK, SYGVNS. V lost 0 bases to trimming and J lost 3 bases; unmatched junction nucleotides: 2.

The J gene is TRBJ2-7, the V gene TRBV20-1; D may be TRBD2 (5 bases). The V gene lost 6 bases and the J gene lost 2 bases, with 8 bases spanning the gap. This CDR3 is 11 amino acids long. Looked up from germline, CDR1 is DFQATT and CDR2 is SNEGSKA (reference sequence). The CDR3 reads CSATNAYEQYF. DNA of the CDR3: TGCAGTGCGACTAACGCCTACGAGCAGTACTTC.

V gene TRBV7-9 combines with J gene TRBJ1-2; 9 bases line up with TRBD1. Germline V gene lookup returns CDR1 SEHNR and CDR2 FQNEAQ (reference sequence). The CDR3 has 15 amino acids. With 4 bases clipped from V and 4 bases from J, the junction kept 7 bases outside the gene matches. CDR3 sequence: CASSSTGQGAYGYTF. DNA for the CDR3: TGTGCCAGCAGCTCGACGGGACAGGGTGCCTATGGCTACACCTTC.

Concerning this clone itself: The identical CDR3 is also encoded by other nucleotide sequences in the sample. The chain recombines TRBV2 with TRBJ2-5; 7 positions match TRBD2. Trimming took 3 bases from V and 2 from J; bases not matched to a gene: 3. Per the germline V gene, CDR1 is SNHLY and CDR2 is FYNNEI. This CDR3 contains 14 residues. This chain's CDR3 is CASSDLSGQETQYF. In nucleotides, the CDR3 is TGTGCCAGCAGTGATCTTAGCGGGCAAGAGACCCAGTACTTC.

The chain joins TRBV7-9 to TRBJ1-4; D might be TRBD1 (5 bases). Germline CDR1 and CDR2: SEHNR and FQNEAQ (reference sequence). Trimming pared 4 bases from V and 5 bases from J, leaving 14 bases between. The CDR3 runs 15 residues. This chain's CDR3 is CASSSLGAENEKLFF. The CDR3 DNA reads TGTGCCAGCAGCTCCCTTGGGGCAGAGAATGAAAAACTGTTTTTT.

This clone was recorded only once. This chain links TRBV30 with TRBJ2-1, with TRBD1 identical over 10 bases. CDR3 length: 16 amino acids. Germline V CDR1 and CDR2: GTSNPN, SVGIG (reference sequence). Unmatched junction bases numbered 12, after V lost 2 bases and J lost 8 bases. CDR3 sequence reads: CAWSPDRQGANHEQFF. DNA of the CDR3: TGTGCCTGGAGTCCGGATCGACAGGGGGCGAACCATGAGCAGTTCTTC.

The genes are TRBV9 and TRBJ2-5; TRBD1 matches at 7 bases. The CDR3 spans 13 residues. Trimming took 3 bases from V and 4 from J; bases not matched to a gene: 3. CDR1 is SGDLS, CDR2 YYNGEE, per germline. The CDR3 coding sequence is TGTGCCAGCAGCGCGACAGGGATAGAGACCCAGTACTTC. This codes for CASSATGIETQYF.

The chain recombines TRBV27 with TRBJ2-2, with TRBD2 identical over 12 bases. J was trimmed by 6 bases and V by 6 bases; bases with no gene match: 8. The germline gives CDR1 MNHEY, CDR2 SMNVEV (reference sequence). The CDR3 contains 16 residues. CDR3 nucleotides: TGTGCCAGCAGCACAGCTAGCGGGGGGGCTGCCGGGGAGCTGTTTTTT. Translation: CASSTASGGAAGELFF.